What follows are 24 T cell receptor beta chains derived from one specimen sequenced in a study of shared clonotypes between healthy human individuals. Clones were read by immunoSEQ multiplex PCR, and TCRdb kept only the in-frame ones, dropping some. Of roughly 1,000,000 clones in the sample, about 84% were seen once. The sample taken for sequencing was memory CD4+ T cells from PBMCs. This sample's subset: CD45RA-negative fraction. These receptor sequences come from a man younger than 35 in good health. Some clones in this sample may be carry-over from other donors' samples.

The genes are TRBV14 and TRBJ2-1; 8 positions match TRBD2. The CDR3 runs to 14 residues. Germline loops: CDR1 SGHDN, CDR2 FVKESK. Trimming removed 4 bases from V and 5 bases from J; junction bases left unmatched: 4. CDR3 nucleotide sequence: TGTGCCAGCAGCCGCAAACTAGCGGACAATGAGCAGTTCTTC. This translates into CASSRKLADNEQFF.

The CDR3 loop reads CASSWTGSTEAFF. CDR3 coding DNA: TGTGCCAGCAGTTGGACAGGGAGTACTGAAGCTTTCTTT. The J gene is TRBJ1-1, the V gene TRBV28, with TRBD1 identical over 8 bases. Trimming at V came to 4 bases and at J to 5 bases, leaving 3 bases not matched to a gene. The CDR3 covers 13 residues. CDR1 MDHEN and CDR2 SYDVKM come from the germline V gene.

The V gene is TRBV28, the J gene TRBJ2-1; TRBD2 aligns across 7 bases. CDR3 length equals 13 residues. The germline CDR1 and CDR2 sequences are MDHEN and SYDVKM. J gave up 7 bases and V 6 bases, and 6 bases lay outside the gene matches. CDR3 sequence: CASSLGLGNEQFF. CDR3 DNA sequence: TGTGCCAGCAGCCTCGGACTAGGAAATGAGCAGTTCTTC. The variable domain in full, with the rest retrieved from reference TRBV28 and TRBJ2-1, is DVKVTQSSRYLVKRTGEKVFLECVQDMDHENMFWYRQDPGLGLRLIYFSYDVKMKEKGDIPEGYSVSREKKERFSLILESASTNQTSMYLCASSLGLGNEQFFGPGTRLTVL.

The chain has TRBV19 and TRBJ2-7, with D possibly being TRBD1 (6 bases). Germline V CDR1 and CDR2: LNHDA, SQIVND (reference sequence). V was shortened by 1 base and J by 3 bases, with 16 bases between the two germline ends. The CDR3 spans 16 residues. This CDR3 reads CASSIGSGDQNYEQYF. As DNA, the CDR3 is TGTGCCAGTAGTATAGGATCAGGGGACCAAAACTACGAGCAGTACTTC.

V gene TRBV5-4 combines with J gene TRBJ2-7; 9 nucleotides match TRBD1. In germline, CDR1 is SGHNT, CDR2 YYREEE (reference sequence). The CDR3 runs 15 residues. The V and J ends lost 4 bases and 0 bases, in that order; junction bases with no gene match: 5. The CDR3 bases are TGTGCCAGCAGCGCTCGGGACAGGGTCTCCTACGAGCAGTACTTC. Amino acids: CASSARDRVSYEQYF.

This chain connects TRBV6-5 to TRBJ2-7, with 9 bases lining up with TRBD1. The CDR3 loop spans 14 amino acids. Germline V lookup: CDR1 MNHEY, CDR2 SVGAGI. The V and J ends lost 6 bases and 5 bases, in that order; junction bases with no gene match: 8. The CDR3 DNA is TGTGCCAGCAGCCTCGGGACAGGGCTACACGAGCAGTACTTC. Protein sequence: CASSLGTGLHEQYF.

This rearrangement joins TRBV5-1 to TRBJ1-4; the D gene is possibly TRBD1 (6 bases). Germline CDR1 and CDR2: SGHRS and YFSETQ. The CDR3 consists of 17 residues. The V end was cut by 0 bases, the J end by 2 bases, with 14 bases between. In DNA, the CDR3 is TGCGCCAGCAGCTTGGGGCGGCAGGGGAGGACTAATGAAAAACTGTTTTTT. It encodes CASSLGRQGRTNEKLFF.

The J gene is TRBJ2-7, the V gene TRBV6-1; the D is unclear. V lost 3 bases, J lost 4 bases, and 10 bases lay in between. This CDR3 has 13 residues. CDR1 and CDR2 from the germline V gene are MNHNS and SASEGT. CDR3: CASSDIVRYEQYF. In DNA, the CDR3 is TGTGCCAGCAGTGATATCGTCCGATACGAGCAGTACTTC.

The V and J genes are TRBV10-2 and TRBJ2-7, with 9 bases fitting TRBD2. Germline loops: CDR1 WSHSY, CDR2 SAAADI. Trimming took 3 bases from V and 5 from J; bases not matched to a gene: 8. The CDR3 spans 15 residues. The CDR3 region is CASSDSGTSKNEQYF. The CDR3 region has the DNA TGCGCCAGCAGTGATTCCGGGACTAGCAAAAACGAGCAGTACTTC.

The CDR3 bases are TGTGCCAGCAGCCCAGTCCCGGGGGGCGACTACAATGAGCAGTTCTTC. Its protein product is CASSPVPGGDYNEQFF. V and J are TRBV5-4 and TRBJ2-1; a weak D match, TRBD2 (7 bases). Germline-derived CDR1 and CDR2 are SGHNT and YYREEE (reference sequence). With 4 bases removed from V and 3 bases from J, the gap between germline ends came to 17 bases. The CDR3 sequence is 16 residues long.

The V gene is TRBV5-1, the J gene TRBJ2-5; perhaps TRBD2 as D (6 bases). The germline CDR1 and CDR2 sequences are SGHRS and YFSETQ. V lost 6 bases to trimming and J lost 5 bases, with 17 bases between them. The CDR3 length is 14 residues. CDR3 in amino acids: CASIPSTSGETQYF. The CDR3 bases are TGCGCCAGCATCCCATCAACAAGCGGGGAGACCCAGTACTTC.

The chain uses TRBV28 and TRBJ2-1, with 7 positions matching TRBD2. The V gene end was trimmed by 6 bases and the J gene end by 9 bases; junction bases not matched to a gene: 11. CDR1 is MDHEN and CDR2 is SYDVKM in the germline V gene. The CDR3 has 14 amino acids. Here the CDR3 DNA reads TGTGCCAGCAGCTCGCCCGGGGGGTTTAGTGAGCAGTTCTTC. This gives the protein CASSSPGGFSEQFF.

V is TRBV29-1 and J is TRBJ2-2; 14 nucleotides line up with TRBD2. Germline CDR1 SQVTM, CDR2 ANQGSEA. The length of the CDR3 is 15 residues. V was clipped by 7 bases and J by 5 bases; unmatched bases: 6. Here the CDR3 reads CSAQTSGRATGELFF. The CDR3 DNA follows: TGCAGCGCCCAGACTAGCGGGAGGGCTACCGGGGAGCTGTTTTTT.

The chain recombines TRBV18 with TRBJ2-7, with 8 bases that match TRBD1. The CDR3 is made up of 15 amino acids. Germline loops: CDR1 KGHSH, CDR2 LQKENI. Germline trimming cut 0 bases from V and 4 bases from J; bases unmatched to any gene: 5. CDR3 coding DNA: TGTGCCAGCTCACCACCGACTGGACAGGGTTACGAGCAGTACTTC. This sequence encodes CASSPPTGQGYEQYF.

This clone was observed a handful of times. The V gene is TRBV28, the J gene TRBJ1-2, with D uncertain. This CDR3 is 12 amino acids long. Germline V gene data show CDR1 as MDHEN and CDR2 as SYDVKM. Trimming left V 3 bases short and J 6 bases short, with 8 bases between. Here the CDR3 reads CASSFGVDGYTF. The CDR3 nucleotides are TGTGCCAGCAGTTTCGGGGTTGATGGCTACACCTTC.

The V and J genes are TRBV7-2 and TRBJ1-5; D not certain. The V end lost 5 bases, the J end lost 2 bases, and 10 bases lay between the germline ends. Germline V CDR1 and CDR2: SGHTA, FQGNSA. This CDR3 is 14 amino acids long. The CDR3 coding sequence is TGTGCCAGCAGCACGGACGTAGGCAATCAGCCCCAGCATTTT. Amino acids: CASSTDVGNQPQHF. Together with reference TRBV7-2 and TRBJ1-5, the CDR3 gives the full variable domain: GAGVSQSPSNKVTEKGKDVELRCDPISGHTALYWYRQSLGQGLEFLIYFQGNSAPDKSGLPSDRFSAERTGGSVSTLTIQRTQQEDSAVYLCASSTDVGNQPQHFGDGTRLSIL.

The sample holds a few counts of this clone. The gene calls are TRBV29-1 and TRBJ1-2; a possible D gene is TRBD1 (5 bases). V dropped 7 bases and J dropped 4 bases, with 19 bases sitting between them. Germline CDR1 is SQVTM and CDR2 is ANQGSEA. There are 14 residues in the CDR3. The CDR3 reads CSAIRDGAFYGYTF. In DNA form, the CDR3 reads TGCAGCGCTATCCGGGACGGCGCTTTCTATGGCTACACCTTC.

This chain uses TRBV28 with TRBJ2-3; TRBD2 is a possible D gene (6 bases). The CDR3 covers 13 residues. The ends were cut back, 6 bases at V and 6 bases at J, with 13 bases in the middle. The germline V gene encodes CDR1 MDHEN and CDR2 SYDVKM. The CDR3 nucleotides read TGTGCCAGCAGCCGAACCGGGAGCGATACGCAGTATTTT. Its translation is CASSRTGSDTQYF.

This rearrangement joins TRBV9 to TRBJ2-1; perhaps TRBD2 as D (6 bases). This CDR3 is 15 amino acids long. The V gene's germline CDR1 is SGDLS and CDR2 YYNGEE. Trimming shortened V by 3 bases and J by 7 bases, and 17 bases separated the two germline ends. The CDR3 nucleotides are TGTGCCAGCAGCGAATACGGCGGGATAACTAATGAGCAGTTCTTC. Its translation is CASSEYGGITNEQFF.

The chain uses TRBV18 and TRBJ1-1; 7 bases are a match to TRBD1. Per germline, CDR1 KGHSH and CDR2 LQKENI. CDR3 size: 12 residues. V was pared by 8 bases and J by 1 base, with 1 base of the junction left unmatched. The CDR3 spells CASRTGNTEAFF. CDR3 in DNA: TGTGCCAGCCGGACAGGGAACACTGAAGCTTTCTTT.

The chain recombines TRBV28 with TRBJ2-2; D unclear. In germline, CDR1 is MDHEN, CDR2 SYDVKM. The V end was cut by 6 bases, the J end by 10 bases, with 18 bases between. The CDR3 is 14 residues long. This CDR3 reads CASSHQTRPSELFF. Here the CDR3 DNA reads TGTGCCAGCAGCCACCAAACGAGGCCCTCGGAGCTGTTTTTT.

This clone occurred many times. V usage is TRBV7-3 and J usage is TRBJ1-1; D is ambiguous. CDR1 and CDR2 from the germline V gene are SGHTA and FQGTGA. Trimming cost V 5 bases and J 1 base, with 8 bases left between them. CDR3 length equals 13 residues. CDR3 in DNA: TGTGCCAGCAGCCCCCAACCGAACACTGAAGCTTTCTTT. Translating it yields CASSPQPNTEAFF. Drawing the rest from reference TRBV7-3 and TRBJ1-1, the complete variable domain is GAGVSQTPSNKVTEKGKYVELRCDPISGHTALYWYRQSLGQGPEFLIYFQGTGAADDSGLPNDRFFAVRPEGSVSTLKIQRTERGDSAVYLCASSPQPNTEAFFGQGTRLTVV.

The chain joins TRBV28 to TRBJ1-2; D unclear. The germline V gene has CDR1 MDHEN and CDR2 SYDVKM. The CDR3 runs 14 residues. V was clipped by 5 bases and J by 5 bases, with 15 bases between them. The CDR3 DNA sequence: TGTGCCAGCAGTGGATTCCGGGGATCTTATGGCTACACCTTC. Protein product: CASSGFRGSYGYTF.

This clone has just a few counts. V and J are TRBV6-5 and TRBJ1-1; D might be TRBD1 (5 bases). From germline, CDR1 is MNHEY and CDR2 SVGAGI. This CDR3 has 12 residues. Trimming took 7 bases from V and 6 from J, leaving 12 bases between them. CDR3: CASNPAGSEAFF. The CDR3 nucleotides are TGTGCCAGCAACCCCGCAGGGTCTGAAGCTTTCTTT.